This T cell receptor beta chain derives from a study of post-analysis software for immune sequencing data. Overall study context: Included among the disease courses, which were recorded for the cohort, were relapsing-remitting, secondary progressive and progressive-relapsing multiple sclerosis.

cDNA libraries for TCR beta contained unique molecular identifiers. With 1 to 10 million T cells as the source, some 510,000 cDNA molecules resulted. TCRdb fed the PCR reads into MiXCR, producing one record per CDR3 protein. This table has about 820,000 distinct CDR3 sequences, roughly half appearing once. Regarding the study as a whole: Those with multiple sclerosis, the patient group, showed significantly lower normalized Chao1 diversity than controls. Strong co-clustering by F measure linked samples that shared a preparation batch.

This clonotype has only one observation. Its antigen is still unknown. The sequenced sample consisted of blood. This receptor was identified in a girl aged 5-17 years with multiple sclerosis.

DNA of the CDR3: TGCAGTGCTAGAGTATTAGGGACAGTGGATGGCTACACCTTC. Amino acids: CSARVLGTVDGYTF. The V and J genes are TRBV20-1 and TRBJ1-2, with TRBD1 matching 7 bases. CDR1 DFQATT and CDR2 SNEGSKA come from the germline V gene (reference sequence). The CDR3 runs to 14 residues. Trimming removed 1 base from V and 6 bases from J; junction bases left unmatched: 8.